This TCR beta chain stems from a study of blood T cell repertoires in COVID-19. Study as a whole: The origin of the acute and convalescent COVID-19 samples was the United States, Italy and Spain. T cells, B-cell-depleted T cells, or PBMCs supplied cDNA or gDNA.

Original analysis: By means of reference gene primer amplification, nucleated cell counts were estimated. The table came from immunoSEQ multiplex PCR; TCRdb's copy has only in-frame clones and leaves some out. That table furnishes V, J and clone size, whereas the DNA furnished D and trimming. Of over 20,000 clones in the sample, roughly 79% were seen once. V lost 0 bases to trimming and J lost 1 base, with 4 bases between them. Germline CDR1 reads SGHRS; CDR2 reads YFSETQ. This CDR3 contains 14 residues. This clonotype was sampled from a man in his 70s with acute or convalescent COVID-19. The chain recombines TRBV5-1 with TRBJ2-2, with D unresolved. The sequencing input was peripheral blood. The CDR3 sequence: CASSLAQNTGELFF. CDR3 DNA: TGCGCCAGCAGCTTGGCCCAGAACACCGGGGAGCTGTTTTTT.